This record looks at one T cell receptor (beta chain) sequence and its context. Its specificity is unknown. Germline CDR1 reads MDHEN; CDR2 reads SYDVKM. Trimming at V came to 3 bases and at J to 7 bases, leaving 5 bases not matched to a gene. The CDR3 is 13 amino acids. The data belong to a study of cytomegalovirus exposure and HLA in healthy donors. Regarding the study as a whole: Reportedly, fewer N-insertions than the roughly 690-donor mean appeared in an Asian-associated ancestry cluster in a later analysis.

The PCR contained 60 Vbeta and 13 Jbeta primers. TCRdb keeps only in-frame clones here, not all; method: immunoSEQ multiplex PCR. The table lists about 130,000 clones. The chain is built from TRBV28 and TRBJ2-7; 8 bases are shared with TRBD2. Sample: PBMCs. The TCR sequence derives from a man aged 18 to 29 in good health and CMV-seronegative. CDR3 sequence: CASSFGGAGEQYF. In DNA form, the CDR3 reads TGTGCCAGCAGTTTCGGGGGGGCGGGGGAGCAGTACTTC.